This T cell receptor (beta chain) was recovered during a study of metastatic and nonmetastatic thyroid tumors. Study overall: For malignant and benign thyroid patients, tumor or nodule tissue and blood were the sources whose repertoires were compared. Study-wide points: Significantly greater TCR beta diversity was reportedly found in malignant thyroid tumors than in benign nodules (in blood and tumor).

Every patient was untreated before thyroid surgery. This clone was detected many times. What it binds is not known. Original methodology: Building a distant-metastasis classifier for papillary thyroid cancer drew on CDR3 differences across clinicopathological groups. TCRdb reanalyzed the PCR reads via MiXCR. The V and J calls follow TCRdb's processing rather than the paper's. The sample has tens of thousands of clones, around an eighth seen once. From germline, CDR1 is DFQATT and CDR2 SNEGSKA (reference sequence). V shed 3 bases and J shed 0 bases, with 8 bases lying between them. The CDR3 has 14 amino acids.

The sequencing input was tumor tissue. The sequence came from a female donor with papillary thyroid cancer or a benign thyroid nodule (not recorded which). Some clones in this sample may be carry-over from other donors' samples. This rearrangement joins TRBV20-1 to TRBJ2-2, with D unclear. The CDR3 protein is CSASSSTNTGELFF. The CDR3 nucleotides are TGCAGTGCTAGTTCTTCCACGAACACCGGGGAGCTGTTTTTT.